Reported below is one T cell receptor beta chain. This table comes from immunoSEQ multiplex PCR, and its TCRdb copy is limited to in-frame clones, with some not included. The data show 40,000 or so clones, 94% seen once. The data belong to a study of T cells in tuberculosis. Study overall: This South African cohort compared adolescents with or without latent tuberculosis against adults with active tuberculosis.

Trimming pared 0 bases from V and 3 bases from J, leaving 11 bases between. CDR3 length: 15 residues. Germline CDR1 and CDR2: GTSNPN and SVGIG (reference sequence). The time point denotes: new active TB diagnosis, blood taken before or within 7 days of starting treatment. Active tuberculosis patients were new diagnoses, HIV-seronegative, South African, and aged 18 years or older. The V gene is TRBV30, the J gene TRBJ1-4, with D possibly being TRBD1 (5 bases). Sequencing used PBMCs, obtained at tuberculosis diagnosis. The receptor was isolated from an adult with tuberculosis. CDR3 bases: TGTGCCTGGAGTGTTAAAGGGGCCGCTAATGAAAAACTGTTTTTT. Translation: CAWSVKGAANEKLFF. Drawing the rest from reference TRBV30 and TRBJ1-4, the complete variable domain is SQTIHQWPATLVQPVGSPLSLECTVEGTSNPNLYWYRQAAGRGLQLLFYSVGIGQISSEVPQNLSASRPQDRQFILSSKKLLLSDSGFYLCAWSVKGAANEKLFFGSGTQLSVL.